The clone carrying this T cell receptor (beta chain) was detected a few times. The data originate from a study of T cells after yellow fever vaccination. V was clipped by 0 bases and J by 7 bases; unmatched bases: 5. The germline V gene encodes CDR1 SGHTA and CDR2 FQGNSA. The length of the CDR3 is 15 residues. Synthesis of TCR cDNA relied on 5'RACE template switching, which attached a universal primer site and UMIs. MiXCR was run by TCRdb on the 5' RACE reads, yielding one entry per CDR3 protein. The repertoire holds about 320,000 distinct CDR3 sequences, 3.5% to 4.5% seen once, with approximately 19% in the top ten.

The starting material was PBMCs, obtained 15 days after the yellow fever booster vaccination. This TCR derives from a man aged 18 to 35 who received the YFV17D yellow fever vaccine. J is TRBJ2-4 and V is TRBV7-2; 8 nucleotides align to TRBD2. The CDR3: CASSLALQRGNIQYF. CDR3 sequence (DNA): TGTGCCAGCAGCTTAGCACTCCAGCGGGGGAACATTCAGTACTTC. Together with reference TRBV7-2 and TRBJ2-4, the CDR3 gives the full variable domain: GAGVSQSPSNKVTEKGKDVELRCDPISGHTALYWYRQSLGQGLEFLIYFQGNSAPDKSGLPSDRFSAERTGGSVSTLTIQRTQQEDSAVYLCASSLALQRGNIQYFGAGTRLSVL.